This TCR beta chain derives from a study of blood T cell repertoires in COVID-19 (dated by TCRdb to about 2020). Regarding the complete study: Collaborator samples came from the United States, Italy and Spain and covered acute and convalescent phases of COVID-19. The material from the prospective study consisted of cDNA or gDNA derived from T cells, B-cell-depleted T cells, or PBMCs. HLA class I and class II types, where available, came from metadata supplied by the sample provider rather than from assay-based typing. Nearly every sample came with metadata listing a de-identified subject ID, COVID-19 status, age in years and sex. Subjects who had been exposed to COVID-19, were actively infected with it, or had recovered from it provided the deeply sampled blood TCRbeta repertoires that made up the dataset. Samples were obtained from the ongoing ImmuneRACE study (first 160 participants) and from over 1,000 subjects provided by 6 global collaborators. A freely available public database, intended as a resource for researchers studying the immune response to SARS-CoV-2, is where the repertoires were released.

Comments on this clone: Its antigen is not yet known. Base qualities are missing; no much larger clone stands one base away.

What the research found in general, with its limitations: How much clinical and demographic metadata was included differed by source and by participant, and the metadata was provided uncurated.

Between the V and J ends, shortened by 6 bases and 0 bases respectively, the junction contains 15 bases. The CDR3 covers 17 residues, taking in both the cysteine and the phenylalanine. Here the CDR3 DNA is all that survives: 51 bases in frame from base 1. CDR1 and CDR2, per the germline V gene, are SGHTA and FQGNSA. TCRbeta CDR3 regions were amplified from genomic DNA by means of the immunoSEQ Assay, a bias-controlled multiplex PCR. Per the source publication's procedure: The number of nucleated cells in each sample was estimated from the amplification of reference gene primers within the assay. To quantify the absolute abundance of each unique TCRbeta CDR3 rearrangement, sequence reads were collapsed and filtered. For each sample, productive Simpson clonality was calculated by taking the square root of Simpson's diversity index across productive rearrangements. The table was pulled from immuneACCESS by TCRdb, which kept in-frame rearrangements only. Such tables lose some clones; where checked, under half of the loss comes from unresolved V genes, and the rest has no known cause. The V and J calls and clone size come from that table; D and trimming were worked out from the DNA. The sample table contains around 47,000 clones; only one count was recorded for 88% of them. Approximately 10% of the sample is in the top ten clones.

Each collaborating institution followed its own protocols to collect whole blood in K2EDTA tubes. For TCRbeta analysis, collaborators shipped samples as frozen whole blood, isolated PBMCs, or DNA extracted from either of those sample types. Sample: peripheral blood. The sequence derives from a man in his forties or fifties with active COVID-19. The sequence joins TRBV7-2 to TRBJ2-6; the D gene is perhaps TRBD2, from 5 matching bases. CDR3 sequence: CASRIGLAYSGANVLTF. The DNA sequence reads TGTGCCAGCAGGATTGGGCTAGCCTACTCTGGGGCCAACGTCCTGACTTTC.